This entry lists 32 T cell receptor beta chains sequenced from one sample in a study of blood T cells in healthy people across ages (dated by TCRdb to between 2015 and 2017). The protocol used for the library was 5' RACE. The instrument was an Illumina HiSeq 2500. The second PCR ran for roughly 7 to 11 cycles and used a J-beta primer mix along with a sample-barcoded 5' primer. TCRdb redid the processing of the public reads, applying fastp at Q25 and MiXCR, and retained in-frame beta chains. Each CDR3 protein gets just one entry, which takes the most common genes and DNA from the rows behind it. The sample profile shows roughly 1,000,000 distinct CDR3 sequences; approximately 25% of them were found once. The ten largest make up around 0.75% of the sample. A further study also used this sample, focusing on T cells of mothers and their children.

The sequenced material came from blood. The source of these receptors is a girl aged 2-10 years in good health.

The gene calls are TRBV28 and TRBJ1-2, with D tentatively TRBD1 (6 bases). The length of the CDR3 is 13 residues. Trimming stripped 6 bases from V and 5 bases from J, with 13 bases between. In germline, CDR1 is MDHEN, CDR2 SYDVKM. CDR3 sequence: CASSRWTAYGYTF. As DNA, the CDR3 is TGTGCCAGCAGCCGGTGGACAGCTTATGGCTACACCTTC.

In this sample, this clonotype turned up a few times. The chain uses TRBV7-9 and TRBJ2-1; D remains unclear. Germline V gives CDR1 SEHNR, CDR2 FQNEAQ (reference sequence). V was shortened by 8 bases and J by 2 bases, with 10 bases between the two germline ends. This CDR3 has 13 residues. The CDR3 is CASLGKTYNEQFF. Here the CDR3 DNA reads TGTGCCAGCTTGGGGAAAACCTACAATGAGCAGTTCTTC.

The CDR3 loop is CASSLGDRGLTEAFF. The CDR3 nucleotides read TGTGCCAGCAGTTTGGGTGACAGGGGGCTAACTGAAGCTTTCTTT. The chain has TRBV28 and TRBJ1-1; 10 bases align to TRBD1. The J segment lost 5 bases and the V segment lost 3 bases, leaving 6 bases of the junction unmatched. Germline V gives CDR1 MDHEN, CDR2 SYDVKM. The CDR3 is 15 amino acids.

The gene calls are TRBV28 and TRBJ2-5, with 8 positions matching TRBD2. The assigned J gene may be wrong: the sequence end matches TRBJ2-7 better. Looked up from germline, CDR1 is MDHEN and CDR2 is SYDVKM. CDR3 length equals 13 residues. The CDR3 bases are TGTGCCAGCCTTACTAGCGGATCCTACGAGCAGTACTTC. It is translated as CASLTSGSYEQYF.

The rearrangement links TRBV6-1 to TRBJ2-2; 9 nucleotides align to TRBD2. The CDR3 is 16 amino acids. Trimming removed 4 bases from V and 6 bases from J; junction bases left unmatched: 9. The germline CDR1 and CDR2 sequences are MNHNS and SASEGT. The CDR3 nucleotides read TGTGCCAGCAGTGCCTTAGCGGGAGAGATCGCCGGGGAGCTGTTTTTT. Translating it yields CASSALAGEIAGELFF.

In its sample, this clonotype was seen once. The CDR3 protein is CATSEPGRGKTQYF. The CDR3, as DNA: TGTGCCACCAGTGAGCCCGGACGGGGGAAGACCCAGTACTTC. The chain joins TRBV24-1 to TRBJ2-5; a weak D match, TRBD2 (6 bases). The germline CDR1 and CDR2 sequences are KGHDR and SFDVKD. V gave up 4 bases and J gave up 6 bases, with 14 bases separating them. This CDR3 comprises 14 residues.

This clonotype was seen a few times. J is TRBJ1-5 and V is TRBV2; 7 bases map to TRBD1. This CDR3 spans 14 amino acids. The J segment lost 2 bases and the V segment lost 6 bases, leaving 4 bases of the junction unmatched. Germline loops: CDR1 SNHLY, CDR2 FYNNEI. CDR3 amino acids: CASRKGGGNQPQHF. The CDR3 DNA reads TGTGCCAGCAGGAAAGGGGGCGGCAATCAGCCCCAGCATTTT.

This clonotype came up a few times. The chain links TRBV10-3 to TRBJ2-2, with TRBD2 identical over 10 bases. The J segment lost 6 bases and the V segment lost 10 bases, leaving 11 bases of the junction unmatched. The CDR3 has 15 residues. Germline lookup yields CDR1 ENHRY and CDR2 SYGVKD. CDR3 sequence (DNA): TGTGCCACCCGAGCGGGGGGGCAACAAGCCGGGGAGCTGTTTTTT. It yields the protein CATRAGGQQAGELFF.

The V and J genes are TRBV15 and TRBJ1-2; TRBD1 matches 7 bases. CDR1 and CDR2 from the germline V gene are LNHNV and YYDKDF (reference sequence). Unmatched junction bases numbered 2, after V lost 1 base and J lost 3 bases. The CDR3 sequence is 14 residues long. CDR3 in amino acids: CATSRGGTDYGYTF. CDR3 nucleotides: TGTGCCACCAGCAGAGGCGGGACAGACTATGGCTACACCTTC.

CDR3 DNA: TGTGCCAGCAGCTTAGAAGGGGGGATAGCCAAAAACATTCAGTACTTC. Translated: CASSLEGGIAKNIQYF. The rearrangement uses TRBV7-2 and TRBJ2-4; D may match TRBD1 or TRBD2 (6 bases each). Germline CDR1 and CDR2: SGHTA and FQGNSA. CDR3 length: 16 residues. Deletions cut 1 base from V and 0 bases from J, with 10 bases between.

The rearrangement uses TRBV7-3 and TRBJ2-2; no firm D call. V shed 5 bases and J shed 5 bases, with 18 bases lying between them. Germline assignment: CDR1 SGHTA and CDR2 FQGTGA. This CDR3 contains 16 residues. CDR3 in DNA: TGTGCCAGCAGCCCTCATCCGGGCCTCAAAACCGGGGAGCTGTTTTTT. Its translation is CASSPHPGLKTGELFF.

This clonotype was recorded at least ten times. CDR3 DNA sequence: TGTGCCAGCAGCGTAGCTGTGAACACTGAAGCTTTCTTT. Its protein is CASSVAVNTEAFF. V and J are TRBV9 and TRBJ1-1; D unclear. CDR1 and CDR2 from the germline V gene are SGDLS and YYNGEE. The germline V and J ends were trimmed by 0 bases and 0 bases, with 3 bases remaining between them. The CDR3 covers 13 residues.

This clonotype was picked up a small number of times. The CDR3 sequence: CSAETLGYGYTF. The CDR3 DNA sequence: TGCAGTGCTGAGACACTGGGTTATGGCTACACCTTC. The V gene is TRBV20-1, the J gene TRBJ1-2; the D is unclear. V was pared by 5 bases and J by 5 bases, with 12 bases between. In germline, CDR1 is DFQATT, CDR2 SNEGSKA (reference sequence). This CDR3 region has 12 residues.

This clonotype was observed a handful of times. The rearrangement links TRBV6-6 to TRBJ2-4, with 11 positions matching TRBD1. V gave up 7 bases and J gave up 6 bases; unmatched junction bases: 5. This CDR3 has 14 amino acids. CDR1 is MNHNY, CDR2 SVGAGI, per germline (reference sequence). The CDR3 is CASTPGTGGNIQYF. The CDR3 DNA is TGTGCCAGCACCCCCGGGACAGGGGGAAACATTCAGTACTTC.

CDR3 protein: CASSVSGTDQLLTYEQYF. The CDR3 DNA sequence: TGTGCCAGCAGCGTATCCGGGACGGACCAACTTTTAACCTACGAGCAGTACTTC. J is TRBJ2-7 and V is TRBV5-6; D is tentatively TRBD1 or TRBD2 (5 bases each). The V gene's germline CDR1 is SGHDT and CDR2 YYEEEE. The V gene lost 4 bases and the J gene lost 2 bases, with 25 bases spanning the gap. The CDR3 consists of 18 residues.

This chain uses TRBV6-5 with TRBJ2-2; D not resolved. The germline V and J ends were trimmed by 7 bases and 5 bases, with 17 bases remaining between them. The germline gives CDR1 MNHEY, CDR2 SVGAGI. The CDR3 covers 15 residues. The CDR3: CASTNQLRRTGELFF. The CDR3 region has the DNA TGTGCCAGCACAAATCAGCTCCGAAGGACCGGGGAGCTGTTTTTT.

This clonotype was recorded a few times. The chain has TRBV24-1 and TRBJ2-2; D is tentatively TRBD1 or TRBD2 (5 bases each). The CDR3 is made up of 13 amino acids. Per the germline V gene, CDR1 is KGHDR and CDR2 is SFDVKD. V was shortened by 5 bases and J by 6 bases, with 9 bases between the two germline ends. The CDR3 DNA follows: TGTGCCACCAGTGTGGGGGAGTCCGGGGAGCTGTTTTTT. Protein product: CATSVGESGELFF.

CDR3 sequence: CASSYRQGQETQYF. The CDR3 DNA reads as TGTGCCAGCAGTTACCGACAGGGTCAGGAGACCCAGTACTTC. This rearrangement joins TRBV12-3 or TRBV12-4 to TRBJ2-5, with 7 bases lining up with TRBD1. The CDR3 totals 14 residues. With 4 bases clipped from V and 5 bases from J, the junction kept 7 bases outside the gene matches.

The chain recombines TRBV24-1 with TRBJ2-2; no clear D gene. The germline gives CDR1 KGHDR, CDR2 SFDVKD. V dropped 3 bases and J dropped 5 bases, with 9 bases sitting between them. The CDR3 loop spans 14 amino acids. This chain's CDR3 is CATSDGRETGELFF. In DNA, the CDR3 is TGTGCCACCAGTGATGGGCGTGAGACCGGGGAGCTGTTTTTT.

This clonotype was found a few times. The CDR3 sequence: CSVVGGRNTIYF. The CDR3 region has the DNA TGCAGCGTTGTTGGGGGAAGAAACACCATATATTTT. This chain links TRBV29-1 with TRBJ1-3; possibly TRBD1 for D (5 bases). CDR1 SQVTM and CDR2 ANQGSEA come from the germline V gene. This CDR3 spans 12 amino acids. With 4 bases removed from V and 5 bases from J, the gap between germline ends came to 9 bases.

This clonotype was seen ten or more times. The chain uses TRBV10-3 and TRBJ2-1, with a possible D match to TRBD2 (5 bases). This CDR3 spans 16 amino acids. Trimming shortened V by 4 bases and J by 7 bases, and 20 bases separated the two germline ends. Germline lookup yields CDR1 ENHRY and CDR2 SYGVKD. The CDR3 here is CAISATEARRGNEQFF. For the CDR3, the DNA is TGTGCCATCAGTGCCACGGAGGCCCGACGTGGGAATGAGCAGTTCTTC.

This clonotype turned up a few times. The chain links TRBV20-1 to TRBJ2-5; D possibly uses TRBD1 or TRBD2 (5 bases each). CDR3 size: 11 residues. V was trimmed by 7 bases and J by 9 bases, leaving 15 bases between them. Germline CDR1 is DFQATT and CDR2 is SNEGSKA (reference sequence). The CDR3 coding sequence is TGCAGTGTGGCGGTCGAGGGGCCCCAGTACTTC. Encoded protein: CSVAVEGPQYF.

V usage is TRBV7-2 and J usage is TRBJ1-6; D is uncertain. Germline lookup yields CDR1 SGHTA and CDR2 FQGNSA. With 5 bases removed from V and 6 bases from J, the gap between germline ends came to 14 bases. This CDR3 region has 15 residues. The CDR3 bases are TGTGCCAGCAGCCGGTTGGAGGGCGTTAATTCACCCCTCCACTTT. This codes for CASSRLEGVNSPLHF. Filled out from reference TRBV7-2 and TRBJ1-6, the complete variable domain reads GAGVSQSPSNKVTEKGKDVELRCDPISGHTALYWYRQSLGQGLEFLIYFQGNSAPDKSGLPSDRFSAERTGGSVSTLTIQRTQQEDSAVYLCASSRLEGVNSPLHFGNGTRLTVT.

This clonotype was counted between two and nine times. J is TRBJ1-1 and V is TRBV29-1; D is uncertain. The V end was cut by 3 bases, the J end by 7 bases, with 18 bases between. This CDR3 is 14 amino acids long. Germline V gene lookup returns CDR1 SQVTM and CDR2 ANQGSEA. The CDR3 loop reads CSVEGGPLHFEAFF. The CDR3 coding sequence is TGCAGCGTTGAGGGTGGTCCCTTACATTTTGAAGCTTTCTTT.

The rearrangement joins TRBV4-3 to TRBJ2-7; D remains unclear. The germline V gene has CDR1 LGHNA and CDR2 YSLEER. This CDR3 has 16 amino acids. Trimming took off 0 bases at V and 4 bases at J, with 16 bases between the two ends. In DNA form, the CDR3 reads TGCGCCAGCAGCCAAGATTGGGCGACTGGAGTTTACGAGCAGTACTTC. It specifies CASSQDWATGVYEQYF.

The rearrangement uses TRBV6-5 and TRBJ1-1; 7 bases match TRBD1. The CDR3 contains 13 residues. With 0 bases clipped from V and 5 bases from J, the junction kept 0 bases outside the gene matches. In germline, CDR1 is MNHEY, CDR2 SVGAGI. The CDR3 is CASSYSTGTEAFF. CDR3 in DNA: TGTGCCAGCAGTTACTCGACAGGGACTGAAGCTTTCTTT.

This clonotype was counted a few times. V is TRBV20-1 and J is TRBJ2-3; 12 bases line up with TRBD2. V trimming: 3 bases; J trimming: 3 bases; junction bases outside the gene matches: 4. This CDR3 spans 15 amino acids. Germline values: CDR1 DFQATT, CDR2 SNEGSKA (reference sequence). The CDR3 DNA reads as TGCAGTGCTAGGACCGGACTAGCGGGAACAGATACGCAGTATTTT. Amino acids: CSARTGLAGTDTQYF.

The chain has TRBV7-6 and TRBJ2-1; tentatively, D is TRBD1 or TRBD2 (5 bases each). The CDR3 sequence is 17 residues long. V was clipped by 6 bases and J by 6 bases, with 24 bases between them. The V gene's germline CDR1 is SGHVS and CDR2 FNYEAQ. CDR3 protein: CASSSAPGTGISNEQFF. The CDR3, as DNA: TGTGCCAGCAGTTCCGCTCCCGGGACGGGGATTAGCAATGAGCAGTTCTTC.

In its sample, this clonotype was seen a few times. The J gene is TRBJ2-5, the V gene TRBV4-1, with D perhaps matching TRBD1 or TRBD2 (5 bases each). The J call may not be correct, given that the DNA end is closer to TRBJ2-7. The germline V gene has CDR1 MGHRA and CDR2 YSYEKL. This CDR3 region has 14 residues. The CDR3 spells CASSQDWGSVEQYF. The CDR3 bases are TGCGCCAGCAGCCAAGATTGGGGGTCGGTCGAGCAGTACTTC.

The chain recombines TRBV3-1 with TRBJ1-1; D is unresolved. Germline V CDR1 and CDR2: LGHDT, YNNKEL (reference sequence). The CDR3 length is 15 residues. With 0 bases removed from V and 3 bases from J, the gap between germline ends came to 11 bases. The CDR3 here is CASSQDQARHTEAFF. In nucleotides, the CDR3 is TGTGCCAGCAGCCAAGATCAGGCGCGGCACACTGAAGCTTTCTTT.

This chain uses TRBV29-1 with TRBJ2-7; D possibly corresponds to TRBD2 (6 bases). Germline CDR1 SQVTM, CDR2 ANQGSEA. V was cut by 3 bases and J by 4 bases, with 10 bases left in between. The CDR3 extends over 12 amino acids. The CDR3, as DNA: TGCAGCGTTGAGGTAGGGAGGTACGAGCAGTACTTC. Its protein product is CSVEVGRYEQYF.

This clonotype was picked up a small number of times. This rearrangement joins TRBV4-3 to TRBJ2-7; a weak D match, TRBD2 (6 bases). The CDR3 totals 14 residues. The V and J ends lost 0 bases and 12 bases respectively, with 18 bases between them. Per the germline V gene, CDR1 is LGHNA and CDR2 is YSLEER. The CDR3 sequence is CASSQDVRGRGTYF. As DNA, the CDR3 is TGCGCCAGCAGCCAAGATGTAAGAGGACGGGGGACGTACTTC.